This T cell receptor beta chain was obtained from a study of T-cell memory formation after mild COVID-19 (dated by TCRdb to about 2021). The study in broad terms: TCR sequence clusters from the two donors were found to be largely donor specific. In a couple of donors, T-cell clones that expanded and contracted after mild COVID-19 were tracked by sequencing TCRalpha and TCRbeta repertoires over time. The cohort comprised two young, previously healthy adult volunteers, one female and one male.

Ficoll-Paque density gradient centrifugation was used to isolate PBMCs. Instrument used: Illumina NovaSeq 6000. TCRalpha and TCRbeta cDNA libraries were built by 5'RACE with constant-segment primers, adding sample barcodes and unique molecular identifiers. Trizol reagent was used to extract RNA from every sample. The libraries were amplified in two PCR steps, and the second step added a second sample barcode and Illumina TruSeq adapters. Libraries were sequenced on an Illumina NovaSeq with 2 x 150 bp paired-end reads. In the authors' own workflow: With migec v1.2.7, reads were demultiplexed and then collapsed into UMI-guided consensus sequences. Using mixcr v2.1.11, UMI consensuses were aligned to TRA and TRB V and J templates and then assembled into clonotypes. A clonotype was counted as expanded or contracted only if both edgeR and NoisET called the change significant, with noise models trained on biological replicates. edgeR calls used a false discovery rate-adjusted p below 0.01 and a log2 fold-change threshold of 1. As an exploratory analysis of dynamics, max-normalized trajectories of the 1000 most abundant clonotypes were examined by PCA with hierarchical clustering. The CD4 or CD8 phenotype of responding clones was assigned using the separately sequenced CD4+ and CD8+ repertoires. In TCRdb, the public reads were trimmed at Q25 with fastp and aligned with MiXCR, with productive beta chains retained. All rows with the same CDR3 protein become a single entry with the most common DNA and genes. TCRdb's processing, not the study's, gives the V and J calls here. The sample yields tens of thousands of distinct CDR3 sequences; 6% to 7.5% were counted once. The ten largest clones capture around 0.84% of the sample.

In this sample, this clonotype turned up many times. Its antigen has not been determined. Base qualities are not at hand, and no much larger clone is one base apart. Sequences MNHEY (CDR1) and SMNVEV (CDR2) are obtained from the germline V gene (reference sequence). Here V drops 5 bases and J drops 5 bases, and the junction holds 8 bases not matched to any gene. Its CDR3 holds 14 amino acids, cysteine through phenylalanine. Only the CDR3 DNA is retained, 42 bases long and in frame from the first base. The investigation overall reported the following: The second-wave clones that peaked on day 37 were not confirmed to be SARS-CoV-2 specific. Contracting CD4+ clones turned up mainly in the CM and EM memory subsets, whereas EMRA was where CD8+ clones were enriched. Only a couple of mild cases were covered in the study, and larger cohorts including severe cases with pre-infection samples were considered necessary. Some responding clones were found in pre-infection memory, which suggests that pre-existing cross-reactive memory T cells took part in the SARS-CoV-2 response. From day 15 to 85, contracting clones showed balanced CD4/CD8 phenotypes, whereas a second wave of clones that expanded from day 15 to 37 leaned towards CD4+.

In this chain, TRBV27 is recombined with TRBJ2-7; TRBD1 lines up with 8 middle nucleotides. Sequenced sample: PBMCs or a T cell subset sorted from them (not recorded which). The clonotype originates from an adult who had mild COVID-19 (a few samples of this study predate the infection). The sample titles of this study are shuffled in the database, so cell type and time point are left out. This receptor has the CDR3 CASSPLDRAHEQYF. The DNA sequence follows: TGTGCCAGCAGTCCACTGGACAGGGCCCACGAGCAGTACTTC.